The sequence of this T cell receptor (beta chain) was determined in a study of shared clonotypes between healthy human individuals. This CDR3 comprises 15 residues. Germline assignment: CDR1 LNHNV and CDR2 YYDKDF (reference sequence). V lost 5 bases and J 0 bases, leaving 11 bases between the germline ends. The repertoire was sequenced with immunoSEQ multiplex PCR; TCRdb's copy has only in-frame clones and lacks some. This sample has some 1 million clones, with approximately 76% found just once. This sequence was found in a man aged 18 to 30 in good health. The chain is built from TRBV15 and TRBJ1-5; the D is unclear. Input material: memory CD4+ T cells sorted from blood. Subset indicated: CD45RA-negative fraction. The CDR3 loop is CATSAQRNSNQPQHF. The CDR3 DNA sequence: TGTGCCACCAGCGCCCAACGAAATAGCAATCAGCCCCAGCATTTT.